This T cell receptor beta chain was recovered during a study of blood T cell repertoires in COVID-19. J was trimmed by 9 bases and V by 7 bases; bases with no gene match: 13. The CDR3 is made up of 15 amino acids. Germline V gene sequence: CDR1 KGHDR, CDR2 SFDVKD. Original analysis: Amplification from reference gene primers served as the basis for estimated nucleated cell counts. Only in-frame clones appear in the TCRdb table, and some are missing; sequencing was by immunoSEQ multiplex PCR. From that table come the V and J calls and clone size; the DNA was used to work out D and trimming. In the table there are roughly 190,000 clones, about four fifths of which are singletons.

The TCR comes from a middle-aged man with active or convalescent COVID-19. The sample comprised peripheral blood. This chain uses TRBV24-1 with TRBJ2-2, with TRBD1 matching 7 bases. In DNA form, the CDR3 reads TGTGCCACCAGCAAAGAGAACAGGGGTAGCAGGGAGCTGTTTTTT. Protein: CATSKENRGSRELFF.